The entry that follows covers one TCR beta chain sequence. Germline assignment: CDR1 SGHAT and CDR2 FQNNGV. The CDR3 covers 15 residues. Unmatched junction bases numbered 6, after V lost 3 bases and J lost 2 bases. These data are taken from a study of cytomegalovirus exposure and HLA in healthy donors. Among the roughly 120 subjects of the validation cohort, separate from the roughly 700-subject first cohort, were the donors. Assay: immunoSEQ multiplex PCR; the TCRdb copy retains only in-frame clones and omits some. The repertoire has tens of thousands of clones, roughly 80% of them found once; the top ten carry 9% to 14%.

Material: PBMCs. This receptor was taken from a woman aged 18-29 years in good health and CMV-seropositive. This chain joins TRBV11-2 and TRBJ2-5, with 7 bases that match TRBD2. The CDR3 DNA reads TGTGCCAGCAGCTTTCTGGTCGGGGGGCAAGAGACCCAGTACTTC. Amino acids: CASSFLVGGQETQYF. Full variable domain (missing parts from reference TRBV11-2 and TRBJ2-5): EAGVAQSPRYKIIEKRQSVAFWCNPISGHATLYWYQQILGQGPKLLIQFQNNGVVDDSQLPKDRFSAERLKGVDSTLKIQPAKLEDSAVYLCASSFLVGGQETQYFGPGTRLLVL.